Sequencing of this T cell receptor beta chain was carried out in a study of cytomegalovirus exposure and HLA in healthy donors. For the study at large: Counted in an early data release were about 86 million unique TCRs from HLA-typed donors.

Looked up from germline, CDR1 is MGHRA and CDR2 is YSYEKL. Unmatched junction bases numbered 6, after V lost 4 bases and J lost 5 bases. The CDR3 is made up of 16 amino acids. On this clone itself: What it binds is not known.

PCR was performed using 60 Vbeta and 13 Jbeta primers. In the source study's methods: In a later analysis, some 11 million of 75 million to 85 million unique beta chains occurred in at least two donors. The repertoire was sequenced with immunoSEQ multiplex PCR; TCRdb's copy has only in-frame clones and lacks some. The V and J calls and the clone size are those of that table, but D and trimming were determined from the DNA. The table lists roughly 140,000 clones, 73% of them singletons, with 13% to 15% in the top ten. Findings and caveats of the study: The authors listed 150 to 200 TCR beta chains as cytomegalovirus-associated. Later analysis showed TCR association rates varying by HLA locus, highest for DRB1 and lowest for HLA-C.

This sequence joins TRBV4-1 and TRBJ2-5; 14 nucleotides line up with TRBD2. The sample consisted of PBMCs. The receptor was derived from a human donor in good health. The CDR3 DNA reads as TGCGCCAGCAGCCTGGTGGGACTAGCGGGAGTGGAGACCCAGTACTTC. Amino acids: CASSLVGLAGVETQYF.